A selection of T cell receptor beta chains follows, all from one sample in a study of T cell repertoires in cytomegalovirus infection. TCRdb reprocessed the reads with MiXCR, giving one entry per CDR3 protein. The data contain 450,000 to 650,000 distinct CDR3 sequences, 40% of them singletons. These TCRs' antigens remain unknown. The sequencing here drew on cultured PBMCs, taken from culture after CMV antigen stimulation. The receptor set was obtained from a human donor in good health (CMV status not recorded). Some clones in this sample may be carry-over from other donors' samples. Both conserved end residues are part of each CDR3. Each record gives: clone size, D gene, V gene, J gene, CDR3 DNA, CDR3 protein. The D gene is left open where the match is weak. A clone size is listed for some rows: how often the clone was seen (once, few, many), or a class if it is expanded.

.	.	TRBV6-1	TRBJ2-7	TGTGCCAGCAATCGACTCACTCCTGGCGAGCAGTACTTC	CASNRLTPGEQYF
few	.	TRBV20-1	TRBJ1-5	TGCAGTGCTAGAGAAGCCGGCCCCGATCAGCCCCAGCATTTT	CSAREAGPDQPQHF
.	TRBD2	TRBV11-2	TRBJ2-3	TGTGCCAGCAGCTTAAATTCAGCGGGGGGTCCCCCGGGTACGCAGTATTTT	CASSLNSAGGPPGTQYF
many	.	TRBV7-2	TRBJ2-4	TGTGCCAGCAGACAGGGACCGGCCAAAAACATTCAGTACTTC	CASRQGPAKNIQYF
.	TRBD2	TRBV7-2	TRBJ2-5	TGTGCCAGCAGCCGTCCTGGGAGGGGTCAAGAGACCCAGTACTTC	CASSRPGRGQETQYF
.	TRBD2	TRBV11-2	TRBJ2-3	TGTGCCAGCAGCCTAAGGGACGGGAGCGGGGGGAGGAATACGCAGTATTTT	CASSLRDGSGGRNTQYF
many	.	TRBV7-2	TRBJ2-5	TGTGCCAGCAGCTTAAGTTTGGAGACCCAGTACTTC	CASSLSLETQYF
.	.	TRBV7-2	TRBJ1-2	TGTGCCAGCCACACAGGGACGGTCCTATATGGCTACACCTTC	CASHTGTVLYGYTF
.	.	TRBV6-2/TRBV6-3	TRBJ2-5	TGTGCCAGCAGTAAGACAGACCGCCAAGAGACCCAGTACTTC	CASSKTDRQETQYF
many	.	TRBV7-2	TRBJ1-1	TGTGCCAGCAGCTTAGGGCTCGGAGAGAACACTGAAGCTTTCTTT	CASSLGLGENTEAFF